This T cell receptor (beta chain) was identified during a study of blood T cell repertoires in COVID-19. The CDR3 is 16 amino acids. V lost 2 bases and J lost 3; bases outside the gene matches: 7. Germline V gene sequence: CDR1 SGHRS, CDR2 YFSETQ. The table came from immunoSEQ multiplex PCR; TCRdb's copy has only in-frame clones and leaves some out. The table lists 95,000 to 120,000 clones, approximately 85% of them singletons. This TCR was recovered from a human donor in a cohort sampled during active COVID-19. The material sequenced was peripheral blood. The gene calls are TRBV5-1 and TRBJ2-3; TRBD2 agrees at 9 bases. CDR3 DNA sequence: TGCGCCAGCAGCTTCCCTAGCGGGGAGGGAACAGATACGCAGTATTTT. Protein: CASSFPSGEGTDTQYF.